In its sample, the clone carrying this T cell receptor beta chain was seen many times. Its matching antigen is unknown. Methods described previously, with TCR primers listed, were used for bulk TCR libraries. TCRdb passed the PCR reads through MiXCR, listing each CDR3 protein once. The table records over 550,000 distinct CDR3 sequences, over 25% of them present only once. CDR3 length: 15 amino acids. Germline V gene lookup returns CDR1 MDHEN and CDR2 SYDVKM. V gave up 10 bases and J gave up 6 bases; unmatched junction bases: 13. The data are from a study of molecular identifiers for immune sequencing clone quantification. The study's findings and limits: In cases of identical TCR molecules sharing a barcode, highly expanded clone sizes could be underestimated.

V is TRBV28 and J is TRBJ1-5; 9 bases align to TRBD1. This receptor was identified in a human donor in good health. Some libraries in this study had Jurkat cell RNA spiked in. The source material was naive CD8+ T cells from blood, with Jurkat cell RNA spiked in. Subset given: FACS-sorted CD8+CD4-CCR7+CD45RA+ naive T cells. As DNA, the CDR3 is TGTGCCAACCAACCGTCGGGACAGGGTAGTCAGCCCCAGCATTTT. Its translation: CANQPSGQGSQPQHF.